The rows below give T cell receptor beta chains drawn from one sample of a study of T cells in localized non-small cell lung cancer. TCRdb keeps only in-frame clones here, not all; method: immunoSEQ multiplex PCR. The top ten clones hold 10% to 15% of a sample with about 1,400 clones, approximately 16% of them seen once. The specimen comprised normal lung tissue next to the tumor, sampled before any cancer treatment. The receptor set was obtained from a female donor at least 60 years old with stage II lung adenocarcinoma. The conserved cysteine and the conserved F or W are not part of the CDR3 here.

>TRBV19|13
ASSKGGQGADTQY
>TRBV14|14
ASSQISGTPGEKLF
>TRBV10-2|12
ASSEQAGDSEQY
>TRBV2|11
ASKKGLPYEQY
>TRBV6-8|12
ASTPGTDTGELF
>TRBV10-1|10
ASSEGLQPQH
>TRBV10-3|13
AISESTRGAEGYT
>TRBV28|14
ASSQTSAPRIHEQF
>TRBV14|12
ASSHLGRVSPLH
>TRBV11-3|14
ASSLWTRPLNTEAF